This T cell receptor (beta chain) originates from a study of OX40 agonist ivuxolimab in advanced cancers. The repertoire was sequenced with immunoSEQ multiplex PCR; TCRdb's copy has only in-frame clones and lacks some. Of about 100,000 clones in the sample, 84% were seen once. This clone has a handful of counts. Germline V gene sequence: CDR1 SEHNR, CDR2 FQNEAQ (reference sequence). With V trimmed by 1 base and J by 4 bases, 11 bases remained unmatched. CDR3 size: 17 residues. The starting material was CD4+ or CD8+ T cells sorted from blood, obtained in a trial of the OX40 agonist ivuxolimab. The sequence was collected from an adult with an advanced solid tumor such as melanoma, head and neck, liver or kidney cancer. V gene TRBV7-9 combines with J gene TRBJ2-3; the match to TRBD1 covers 7 bases. The chain's CDR3 is CASSLVGTASISDTQYF. The CDR3 bases are TGTGCCAGCAGCTTAGTAGGGACAGCCTCAATCTCAGATACGCAGTATTTT.